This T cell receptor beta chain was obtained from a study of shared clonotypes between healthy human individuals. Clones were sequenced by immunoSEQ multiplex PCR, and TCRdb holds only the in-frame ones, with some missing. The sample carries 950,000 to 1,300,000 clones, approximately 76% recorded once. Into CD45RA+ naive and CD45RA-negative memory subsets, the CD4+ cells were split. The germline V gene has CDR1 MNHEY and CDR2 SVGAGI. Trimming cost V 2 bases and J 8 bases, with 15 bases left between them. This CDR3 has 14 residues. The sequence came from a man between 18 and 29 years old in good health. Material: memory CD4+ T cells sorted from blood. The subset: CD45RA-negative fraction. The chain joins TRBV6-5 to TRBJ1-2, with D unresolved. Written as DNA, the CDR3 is TGTGCCAGCAGTTACGGGCCCGACCGGTGGGGCTACACCTTC. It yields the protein CASSYGPDRWGYTF.